Presented here are 30 T cell receptor beta chains from one specimen sequenced in a study of T cell repertoires in ileal Crohn's disease. The table came from immunoSEQ multiplex PCR; TCRdb's copy has only in-frame clones and leaves some out. Of over 3,500 clones listed, 74% were seen once; the top ten hold roughly 20%. The sequencing sample was made of ileal tissue. The receptors come from an adult with Crohn's disease.

The rearrangement joins TRBV5-1 to TRBJ1-1; D is uncertain. The V gene's germline CDR1 is SGHRS and CDR2 YFSETQ. The V end was cut by 3 bases, the J end by 8 bases, with 14 bases between. The CDR3 is 13 amino acids. The CDR3 coding sequence is TGCGCCAGCAGCTCCCTTGGCGGCCGAGAAGCTTTCTTT. Residues: CASSSLGGREAFF.

V gene TRBV5-1 combines with J gene TRBJ2-2, with D perhaps matching TRBD2 (6 bases). The germline V gene encodes CDR1 SGHRS and CDR2 YFSETQ. The CDR3 totals 15 residues. V dropped 1 base and J dropped 11 bases, with 18 bases sitting between them. CDR3 amino acids: CASSLNLGRPLELFF. The CDR3, as DNA: TGCGCCAGCAGCTTGAATTTAGGGAGGCCCCTTGAGCTGTTTTTT.

The chain has TRBV29-1 and TRBJ1-2; no clear D gene. V was pared by 8 bases and J by 3 bases, with 13 bases between. This CDR3 spans 12 amino acids. The V gene's germline CDR1 is SQVTM and CDR2 ANQGSEA. This CDR3 reads CSSQSVYYGYTF. The CDR3 DNA follows: TGCAGCTCACAATCTGTATACTATGGCTACACCTTC.

The gene calls are TRBV5-6 and TRBJ2-5; TRBD2 matches 7 bases. With V trimmed by 0 bases and J by 4 bases, 6 bases remained unmatched. The germline V gene encodes CDR1 SGHDT and CDR2 YYEEEE. CDR3 length equals 15 residues. The CDR3 DNA sequence: TGTGCCAGCAGCTTGGAGCGGGGAGGGGTAGAGACCCAGTACTTC. It codes for CASSLERGGVETQYF.

V usage is TRBV27 and J usage is TRBJ1-6; no clear D gene. Deletions cut 5 bases from V and 8 bases from J, with 10 bases between. The CDR3 consists of 13 residues. CDR1 is MNHEY, CDR2 SMNVEV, per germline (reference sequence). The CDR3 coding sequence is TGTGCCAGCAGTGAGGGTGTTGATTCACCCCTCCACTTT. Amino acids: CASSEGVDSPLHF.

The V gene is TRBV28, the J gene TRBJ2-7; 8 bases align to TRBD1. J lost 2 bases, V lost 7 bases, and 16 bases had no gene match. Germline CDR1 reads MDHEN; CDR2 reads SYDVKM. The CDR3 covers 17 residues. The CDR3: CASTSSHGTGNPYEQYF. CDR3 bases: TGTGCCAGCACATCAAGCCACGGGACAGGAAACCCCTACGAGCAGTACTTC.

The chain has TRBV6-1 and TRBJ2-3, with D unclear. The CDR3 sequence is 16 residues long. Trimming took 2 bases from V and 0 from J, leaving 12 bases between them. Germline V lookup: CDR1 MNHNS, CDR2 SASEGT. The chain's CDR3 is CASSETVVSSTDTQYF. The CDR3 DNA follows: TGTGCCAGCAGTGAAACAGTGGTCTCTAGCACAGATACGCAGTATTTT.

J is TRBJ1-4 and V is TRBV2, with 7 bases that match TRBD1. The CDR3 consists of 15 residues. The ends lost 1 base at V and 11 bases at J; junction bases unmatched: 10. Germline V lookup: CDR1 SNHLY, CDR2 FYNNEI. The chain's CDR3 is CASSEGGQAGRKLFF. The CDR3 DNA follows: TGTGCCAGCAGTGAAGGAGGACAGGCGGGTCGTAAACTGTTTTTT.

This rearrangement joins TRBV11-3 to TRBJ2-7, with TRBD1 matching 8 bases. V lost 3 bases to trimming and J lost 4 bases; unmatched junction nucleotides: 8. Germline CDR1 and CDR2: SGHNT and YENEEA. The CDR3 has 15 residues. The CDR3 DNA reads as TGTGCCAGCAGCTTGCTGAGGGACAGGCAATACGAGCAGTACTTC. This translates into CASSLLRDRQYEQYF. Filled out from reference TRBV11-3 and TRBJ2-7, the complete variable domain reads EAGVVQSPRYKIIEKKQPVAFWCNPISGHNTLYWYLQNLGQGPELLIRYENEEAVDDSQLPKDRFSAERLKGVDSTLKIQPAELGDSAVYLCASSLLRDRQYEQYFGPGTRLTVT.

The J gene is TRBJ1-2, the V gene TRBV6-4; D gene uncertain. Germline V gene sequence: CDR1 MRHNA, CDR2 SNTAGT. Trimming pared 2 bases from V and 0 bases from J, leaving 13 bases between. This CDR3 contains 16 residues. The CDR3 nucleotides are TGTGCCAGCAGTGACGGGGAGGGTTCAGCTAACTATGGCTACACCTTC. Translation: CASSDGEGSANYGYTF.

The chain is built from TRBV18 and TRBJ1-6, with D tentatively TRBD1 (6 bases). The CDR3 has 14 amino acids. V shed 6 bases and J shed 4 bases, with 10 bases lying between them. The germline V gene has CDR1 KGHSH and CDR2 LQKENI. The CDR3 loop is CASSSTGYNSPLHF. CDR3 DNA sequence: TGTGCCAGCTCCTCAACAGGGTATAATTCACCCCTCCACTTT. Full variable domain (rest looked up from reference TRBV18 and TRBJ1-6): NAGVMQNPRHLVRRRGQEARLRCSPMKGHSHVYWYRQLPEEGLKFMVYLQKENIIDESGMPKERFSAEFPKEGPSILRIQQVVRGDSAAYFCASSSTGYNSPLHFGNGTRLTVT.

The chain recombines TRBV7-2 with TRBJ2-2, with TRBD1 matching over 7 bases. The V gene's germline CDR1 is SGHTA and CDR2 FQGNSA. CDR3 length equals 14 residues. V shed 3 bases, J shed 4 bases, and the junction held 2 bases outside the gene matches. The chain's CDR3 is CASSFRGRTGELFF. As DNA, the CDR3 is TGTGCCAGCAGCTTTAGGGGGCGCACCGGGGAGCTGTTTTTT.

The V gene is TRBV28, the J gene TRBJ1-4; D uncertain. V was cut by 11 bases and J by 0 bases, with 7 bases left in between. Germline lookup yields CDR1 MDHEN and CDR2 SYDVKM. This CDR3 contains 12 residues. CDR3 loop: CAVQSTNEKLFF. In nucleotides, the CDR3 is TGTGCCGTACAGTCAACTAATGAAAAACTGTTTTTT.

This chain uses TRBV19 with TRBJ2-1; 7 bases line up with TRBD1. Germline CDR1 and CDR2: LNHDA and SQIVND (reference sequence). The CDR3 is made up of 16 amino acids. The junction had 7 bases not matched to a gene; V was cut back by 3 bases and J by 2 bases. In DNA form, the CDR3 reads TGTGCCAGTAGTATTCTCTTAGGGGGCGCCTACAATGAGCAGTTCTTC. Amino acids: CASSILLGGAYNEQFF. Based on the CDR3 plus reference TRBV19 and TRBJ2-1, the full variable domain is DGGITQSPKYLFRKEGQNVTLSCEQNLNHDAMYWYRQDPGQGLRLIYYSQIVNDFQKGDIAEGYSVSREKKESFPLTVTSAQKNPTAFYLCASSILLGGAYNEQFFGPGTRLTVL.

The chain carries TRBV25-1 and TRBJ2-1; 10 bases map to TRBD2. CDR3 length equals 14 residues. Germline loops: CDR1 MGHDK, CDR2 SYGVNS. V shed 7 bases and J 9 bases; nucleotides not matched to a gene: 9. The CDR3 reads CASIALAGASEQFF. The CDR3 DNA reads as TGTGCCAGCATCGCTCTAGCGGGAGCATCTGAGCAGTTCTTC.

DNA of the CDR3: TGTGCCAGCAGACGAGGACAGGGAGGAAGCAATCAGCCCCAGCATTTT. Its translation is CASRRGQGGSNQPQHF. The chain combines TRBV6-6 with TRBJ1-5; TRBD1 agrees at 8 bases. V shed 6 bases, J shed 1 base, and the junction held 8 bases outside the gene matches. CDR3 length equals 16 residues. Germline values: CDR1 MNHNY, CDR2 SVGAGI (reference sequence).

The V and J genes are TRBV7-8 and TRBJ1-5; D is unresolved. The CDR3 runs 13 residues. Deletions cut 3 bases from V and 5 bases from J, with 8 bases between. In germline, CDR1 is SGHVS, CDR2 FQNEAQ. The CDR3 is CASSLMPDQPQHF. CDR3 nucleotide sequence: TGTGCCAGCAGCTTGATGCCGGATCAGCCCCAGCATTTT.

This clone was observed once. This chain joins TRBV5-1 and TRBJ2-1, with D possibly being TRBD1 (5 bases). CDR1 and CDR2 from the germline V gene are SGHRS and YFSETQ. This CDR3 is 15 amino acids long. Between the trimmed V and J ends, which lost 4 bases and 6 bases, there was a span of 17 bases. The CDR3 DNA reads as TGCGCCAGCAGCCCCCGTCAGGGTGCAGGCAATGAGCAGTTCTTC. The encoded protein is CASSPRQGAGNEQFF.

V gene TRBV11-2 combines with J gene TRBJ2-2, with 8 bases matching TRBD2. The CDR3 contains 18 residues. Germline CDR1 and CDR2: SGHAT and FQNNGV. V lost 6 bases, J lost 1 base, and 13 bases stayed unmatched. The CDR3 DNA follows: TGTGCCAGCAGACCCGACCGGGGGGGCGAGGTGAACACCGGGGAGCTGTTTTTT. Amino acids: CASRPDRGGEVNTGELFF.

This clone was recorded only once. Other DNA sequences from this sample encode an identical CDR3 as well. This sequence joins TRBV11-2 and TRBJ2-7, with TRBD1 matching 8 bases. With V trimmed by 4 bases and J by 1 base, 3 bases remained unmatched. CDR1 and CDR2 from the germline V gene are SGHAT and FQNNGV. The CDR3 runs to 14 residues. DNA for the CDR3: TGTGCCAGCAGCTCCGGACAGGGTTCCTACGAGCAGTACTTC. Translation gives CASSSGQGSYEQYF.

The gene calls are TRBV2 and TRBJ1-1; 8 nucleotides line up with TRBD1. J lost 6 bases, V lost 8 bases, and 8 bases had no gene match. There are 13 residues in the CDR3. Per germline, CDR1 SNHLY and CDR2 FYNNEI. Here the CDR3 reads CASEEDRGAEAFF. In DNA form, the CDR3 reads TGTGCCAGCGAAGAAGACAGGGGCGCTGAAGCTTTCTTT.

The chain joins TRBV6-6 to TRBJ1-2; 11 nucleotides match TRBD1. The CDR3 sequence is 14 residues long. V lost 6 bases, J lost 8 bases, and 8 bases stayed unmatched. Germline loops: CDR1 MNHNY, CDR2 SVGAGI (reference sequence). The CDR3 region has the DNA TGTGCCAGCAGCCTAGGACAGGGGGCGGGGGGCTACACCTTC. Translating it yields CASSLGQGAGGYTF.

The chain uses TRBV28 and TRBJ1-2, with D perhaps TRBD1 (5 bases). The CDR3 is made up of 15 amino acids. Looked up from germline, CDR1 is MDHEN and CDR2 is SYDVKM. Trimming stripped 7 bases from V and 7 bases from J, with 22 bases between. The CDR3 loop is CASITPGFLSGGYTF. The CDR3 DNA is TGTGCCAGCATCACTCCAGGGTTCCTCTCGGGTGGCTACACCTTC.

The genes are TRBV2 and TRBJ1-5; 8 bases are a match to TRBD1. CDR1 is SNHLY, CDR2 FYNNEI, per germline. Trimming removed 6 bases from V and 3 bases from J; junction bases left unmatched: 7. The CDR3 is 15 amino acids. The CDR3 sequence: CASSRTGSNNQPQHF. Here the CDR3 DNA reads TGTGCCAGCAGCCGGACAGGGTCAAACAATCAGCCCCAGCATTTT. Looking up the rest from reference TRBV2 and TRBJ1-5 gives the full variable domain: EPEVTQTPSHQVTQMGQEVILRCVPISNHLYFYWYRQILGQKVEFLVSFYNNEISEKSEIFDDQFSVERPDGSNFTLKIRSTKLEDSAMYFCASSRTGSNNQPQHFGDGTRLSIL.

V usage is TRBV6-6 and J usage is TRBJ1-5; tentatively, D is TRBD1 (6 bases). The germline V and J ends were trimmed by 4 bases and 7 bases, with 14 bases remaining between them. This CDR3 contains 14 residues. Germline V gene lookup returns CDR1 MNHNY and CDR2 SVGAGI (reference sequence). CDR3 nucleotides: TGTGCCAGCAGTTTCGTCTTAGGGGGACAGCCCCAGCATTTT. This codes for CASSFVLGGQPQHF.

The rearrangement uses TRBV29-1 and TRBJ2-1; TRBD1 matches at 8 bases. The trim removed 6 bases at V and 7 bases at J, leaving 5 bases unmatched. Germline lookup yields CDR1 SQVTM and CDR2 ANQGSEA. The CDR3 has 12 amino acids. The CDR3 reads CSVANRGNEQFF. CDR3 nucleotides: TGCAGCGTGGCCAACAGGGGGAATGAGCAGTTCTTC.

The genes are TRBV7-9 and TRBJ2-3; 7 nucleotides match TRBD1. The germline V gene has CDR1 SEHNR and CDR2 FQNEAQ (reference sequence). The V gene end was trimmed by 6 bases and the J gene end by 4 bases; junction bases not matched to a gene: 7. The CDR3 is 14 amino acids. This chain's CDR3 is CASRRTGPADTQYF. The CDR3 nucleotides read TGTGCCAGCAGGCGGACAGGCCCAGCAGATACGCAGTATTTT.

This chain joins TRBV14 and TRBJ1-2; D unclear. CDR1 is SGHDN, CDR2 FVKESK, per germline. This CDR3 contains 14 residues. Trimming removed 0 bases at V and 4 bases at J, with 9 bases between. The DNA of the CDR3 is TGTGCCAGCAGCCAAGATCTACAGCCCTATGGCTACACCTTC. The encoded protein is CASSQDLQPYGYTF.

The chain couples TRBV30 to TRBJ1-1, with 7 bases that match TRBD1. V gave up 1 base and J gave up 8 bases; unmatched junction bases: 10. Germline assignment: CDR1 GTSNPN and CDR2 SVGIG (reference sequence). The CDR3 totals 14 residues. CDR3 bases: TGTGCCTGGAGTGCCGATAATACAGGGGTCGAAGCTTTCTTT. Protein sequence: CAWSADNTGVEAFF.

The chain employs TRBV6-6 and TRBJ1-6; D is possibly TRBD1 (5 bases). V was pared by 8 bases and J by 5 bases, with 13 bases between. The length of the CDR3 is 14 residues. From germline, CDR1 is MNHNY and CDR2 SVGAGI (reference sequence). The CDR3 bases are TGTGCCAGCGGACAAATGCGTAATAATTCACCCCTCCACTTT. It encodes CASGQMRNNSPLHF.